The present T cell receptor (beta chain) was sequenced within a study of blood T cell repertoires in COVID-19. As for the study in general: Samples of COVID-19 (acute and convalescent) were obtained from the United States, Italy and Spain. T cells, B-cell-depleted T cells, or PBMCs supplied cDNA or gDNA.

The CDR3 covers 12 residues. Per germline, CDR1 MGHRA and CDR2 YSYEKL. This clone was detected a few times. At one of its ends the junction is not consistent with the germline gene, which may arise from a read error. The authors' processing: Amplification of reference gene primers was used by the study to estimate nucleated cell counts. Some clones are missing from TCRdb's copy, which holds only in-frame ones; the method was immunoSEQ multiplex PCR. V and J calls and clone size are given by that table; D and trimming were obtained from the DNA. The sample has approximately 460,000 clones; roughly nine tenths are singletons.

Source material: peripheral blood. The receptor comes from a man aged 18 to 30 with COVID-19, enrolled during active disease. This rearrangement joins TRBV4-1 to TRBJ2-1; 9 positions agree with TRBD1. CDR3 in amino acids: CASSLGTGSQVF. The CDR3 DNA is TGCGCCAGCAGCCTTGGGACAGGGAGCCAGGTCTTC.